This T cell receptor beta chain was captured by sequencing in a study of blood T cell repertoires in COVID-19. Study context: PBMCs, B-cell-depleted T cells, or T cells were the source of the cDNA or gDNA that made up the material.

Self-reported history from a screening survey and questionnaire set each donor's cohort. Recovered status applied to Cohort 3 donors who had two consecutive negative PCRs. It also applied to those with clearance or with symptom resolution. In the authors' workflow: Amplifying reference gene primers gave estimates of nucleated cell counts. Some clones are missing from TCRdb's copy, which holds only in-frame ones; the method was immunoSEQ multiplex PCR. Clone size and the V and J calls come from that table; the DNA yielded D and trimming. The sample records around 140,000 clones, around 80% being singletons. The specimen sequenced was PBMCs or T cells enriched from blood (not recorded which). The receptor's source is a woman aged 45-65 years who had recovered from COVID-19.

The CDR3, as DNA: TGCGCCAGCAGCTTGGCCATGGAGACCCAGTACTTC. This sequence encodes CASSLAMETQYF. The rearrangement links TRBV5-1 to TRBJ2-5; D is ambiguous. The germline CDR1 and CDR2 sequences are SGHRS and YFSETQ. CDR3 length: 12 residues. V was cut by 0 bases and J by 5 bases, with 5 bases left in between.